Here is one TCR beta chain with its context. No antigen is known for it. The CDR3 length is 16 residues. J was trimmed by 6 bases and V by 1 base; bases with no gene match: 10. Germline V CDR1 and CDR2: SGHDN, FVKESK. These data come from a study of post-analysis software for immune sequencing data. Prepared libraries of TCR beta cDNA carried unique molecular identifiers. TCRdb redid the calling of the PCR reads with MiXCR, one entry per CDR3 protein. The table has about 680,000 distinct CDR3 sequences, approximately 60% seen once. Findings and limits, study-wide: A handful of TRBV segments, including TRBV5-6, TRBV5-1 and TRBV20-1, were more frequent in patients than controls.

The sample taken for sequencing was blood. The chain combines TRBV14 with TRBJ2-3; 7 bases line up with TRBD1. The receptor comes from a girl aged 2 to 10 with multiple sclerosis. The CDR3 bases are TGTGCCAGCAGCCAAGGTCTAGGGGGCTTGCTGGATACGCAGTATTTT. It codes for CASSQGLGGLLDTQYF.